This TCR beta chain was identified during a study of blood T cell repertoires in COVID-19. Across the whole study: Specimens from acute and convalescent COVID-19 originated in the United States, Italy and Spain. T cells, B-cell-depleted T cells, or PBMCs provided the cDNA or gDNA that served as material.

The trim removed 3 bases at V and 5 bases at J, leaving 9 bases unmatched. Germline values: CDR1 SGHNT, CDR2 YENEEA. This CDR3 contains 15 residues. Per the study methods: Counts of nucleated cells, estimated from reference gene primer amplification, were obtained. Clones were sequenced by immunoSEQ multiplex PCR, and TCRdb holds only the in-frame ones, with some missing. The V and J calls and clone size come from that table; D and trimming were worked out from the DNA. The sample has approximately 96,000 clones, roughly 96% seen once. The chain employs TRBV11-3 and TRBJ2-5, with 7 bases identical to TRBD2. This receptor was obtained from a human donor with active COVID-19. The donor label of this sample is uncertain. The sample consisted of peripheral blood. CDR3 amino acids: CASSFRTGGSETQYF. For the CDR3, the DNA is TGTGCCAGCAGCTTCAGGACGGGGGGTTCGGAGACCCAGTACTTC.